This TCR beta chain was sequenced in a study of shared clonotypes between healthy human individuals. Each donor was a Caucasian adult residing in Nashville, Tennessee. Germline V gives CDR1 SGHTA, CDR2 FQGTGA. Trimming at V came to 4 bases and at J to 2 bases, leaving 1 base not matched to a gene. CDR3 length equals 13 residues. Worth noting for this clone: Antigen specificity is unknown. The sample carries other DNA sequences with the same CDR3.

Study findings and constraints: Lower generation probabilities were found for non-shared clonotypes than for those shared by all four donors. It was only blood that was sampled, and tissue repertoires likely differ.

The repertoire was sequenced with immunoSEQ multiplex PCR; TCRdb's copy has only in-frame clones and lacks some. The repertoire holds some 1.1 million clones, with roughly 77% as singletons. The TCR comes from a man aged 18 to 35 in good health. Some clones in this sample may be carry-over from other donors' samples. This chain joins TRBV7-3 and TRBJ2-5; 7 nucleotides match TRBD2. Sequencing used memory CD4+ T cells from PBMCs. Specified subset: CD45RA-negative fraction. The CDR3 nucleotides read TGTGCCAGCAGCTCACTAGCGCAAGAGACCCAGTACTTC. It specifies CASSSLAQETQYF.